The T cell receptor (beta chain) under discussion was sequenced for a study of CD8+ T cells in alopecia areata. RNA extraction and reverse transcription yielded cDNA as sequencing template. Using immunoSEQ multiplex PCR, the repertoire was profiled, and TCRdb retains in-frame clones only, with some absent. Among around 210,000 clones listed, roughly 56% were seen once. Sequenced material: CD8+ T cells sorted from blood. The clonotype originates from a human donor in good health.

In nucleotides, the CDR3 is TGCAGCGTTGCAGCGGCAGGGGCAAACACCGGGGAGCTGTTTTTT. Translated, it gives CSVAAAGANTGELFF. The V and J genes are TRBV29-1 and TRBJ2-2; perhaps TRBD1 as D (6 bases). Germline V gives CDR1 SQVTM, CDR2 ANQGSEA. The CDR3 totals 15 residues. Trimming stripped 4 bases from V and 2 bases from J, with 14 bases between.